This TCR beta chain was recovered during a study of T-cell reconstitution after alpha-beta-depleted transplantation in children. During its preparation, the TCRbeta library received unique molecular identifiers. One entry per CDR3 protein results from TCRdb running MiXCR on the PCR reads. This sample has 500,000 or so distinct CDR3 sequences, with over 25% found just once. This CDR3 region has 16 residues. The J segment lost 6 bases and the V segment lost 5 bases, leaving 12 bases of the junction unmatched. The V gene's germline CDR1 is LNHDA and CDR2 SQIVND (reference sequence). This receptor was taken from a human donor who donated a stem cell graft to a child with aplastic anemia. Sequenced here: PBMCs from the stem cell graft donor, sampled from the stem cell graft. This sequence joins TRBV19 and TRBJ2-2; TRBD2 matches 7 bases. DNA for the CDR3: TGTGCCAGTAGTCCAAGACTAGCCAGCCCCCCCGGGGAGCTGTTTTTT. Residues: CASSPRLASPPGELFF. The whole variable domain, remainder taken from reference TRBV19 and TRBJ2-2, is DGGITQSPKYLFRKEGQNVTLSCEQNLNHDAMYWYRQDPGQGLRLIYYSQIVNDFQKGDIAEGYSVSREKKESFPLTVTSAQKNPTAFYLCASSPRLASPPGELFFGEGSRLTVL.